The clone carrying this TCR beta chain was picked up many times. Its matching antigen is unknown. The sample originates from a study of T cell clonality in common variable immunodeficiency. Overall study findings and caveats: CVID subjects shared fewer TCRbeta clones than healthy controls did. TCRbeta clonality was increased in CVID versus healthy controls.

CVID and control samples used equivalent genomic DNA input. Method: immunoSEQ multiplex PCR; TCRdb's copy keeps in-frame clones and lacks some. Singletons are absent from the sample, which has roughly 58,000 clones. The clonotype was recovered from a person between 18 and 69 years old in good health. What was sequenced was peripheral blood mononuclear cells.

The CDR3 is CATSPTGYNEQFF. The sequenced part of the CDR3 DNA is TGCGCCACCTCACCCACTGGCTACAATGAG. The chain links TRBV5-1 to TRBJ2-1; no reliable D call. The read ends 3 residues shy of where the CDR3 ends; the end is completed using the germline J gene. The germline CDR1 and CDR2 sequences are SGHRS and YFSETQ. This CDR3 spans 13 amino acids. V was pared by 9 bases and J by 3 bases, with 13 bases between.